The following is a T cell receptor beta chain sequence with its context. Its antigen target is currently unknown. Base qualities are not provided; no much larger clone lies one nucleotide away. One collaborating source in Seattle enrolled patients while the patients were actively infected and followed the patients over time throughout the course of disease. The collaborating institutions used their own protocols to collect whole blood in K2EDTA tubes. Collaborator samples were shipped for TCRbeta analysis as frozen whole blood, isolated PBMCs, or DNA extracted from either sample type. The source of the sample is a study of blood T cell repertoires in COVID-19 (dated by TCRdb to about 2020). In terms of the full investigation: Samples covering the acute and convalescent phases of COVID-19 were provided by collaborators in the United States, Italy and Spain. The material from the prospective study consisted of cDNA or gDNA derived from T cells, B-cell-depleted T cells, or PBMCs. Subjects who had been exposed to COVID-19, were actively infected with it, or had recovered from it provided the deeply sampled blood TCRbeta repertoires that made up the dataset. A freely available public database, intended as a resource for researchers studying the immune response to SARS-CoV-2, is where the repertoires were released. The samples were drawn from the first 160 participants of the ongoing ImmuneRACE study and from 1,200 or so subjects provided by 6 global collaborators. The sample metadata nearly always contained a de-identified subject ID, COVID-19 status, age in years and sex. HLA class I and class II types, where available, came from metadata supplied by the sample provider rather than from assay-based typing. General findings and caveats noted by the study authors: The amount of clinical and demographic metadata varied by source and participant and was provided uncurated.

TCRbeta CDR3 regions were amplified from genomic DNA using the immunoSEQ Assay, a bias-controlled multiplex PCR. The published analysis was carried out like this. The number of nucleated cells in each sample was estimated by amplification of reference gene primers within the assay. To quantify the absolute abundance of each unique TCRbeta CDR3 rearrangement, sequence reads were collapsed and filtered. Productive Simpson clonality was computed per sample as the square root of Simpson's diversity index over productive rearrangements. TCRdb's version of the immuneACCESS table is confined to in-frame rearrangements and falls short of the full clone set. An unresolved V gene accounts for under half of the shortfall where checked; the remainder is of unknown origin. V and J calls plus clone size are reproduced from that table; the DNA served to infer D and trimming. Present in this sample are about 410,000 clones, around 89% of which were seen just once. The biggest ten clones account for 1.5% to 1.7% of the sample.

V loses 3 bases, J loses 7 bases, and the germline ends lie 18 bases apart. Looking up the germline V gene yields CDR1 MDHEN and CDR2 SYDVKM. The CDR3 measures 15 amino acids from cysteine to phenylalanine. CDR3 DNA only is kept here, 45 bases in frame from base 1. The clonotype comes from a woman in her thirties or forties with COVID-19, enrolled during active disease. The sample consisted of peripheral blood. The rearranged chain carries TRBV28 and TRBJ1-2; TRBD1 could be the D gene, as 6 bases match. The nucleotide sequence reads as follows: TGTGCCAGCAGTTTTTTCGGGGGGGCTCCAGGTGGCTACACCTTC. Translated, it reads CASSFFGGAPGGYTF.